These T cell receptor beta chains were read from a single sample in a study of blood T cell repertoires in COVID-19. Some clones are missing from TCRdb's copy, which holds only in-frame ones; the method was immunoSEQ multiplex PCR. The data show about 51,000 clones, about nine tenths seen once. The sample comprised peripheral blood. These receptors all come from a man between 45 and 60 years old with active COVID-19. Both conserved end residues are trimmed from each CDR3.

V	J	CDR3
TRBV7-8	TRBJ1-4	ASSIAGSSMGKLF
TRBV9	TRBJ1-1	ASSPTSGTENTEAF
TRBV6-2/TRBV6-3	TRBJ2-1	ASSLLARGNEQF
TRBV5-1	TRBJ2-5	ASSSGTGAQETQY
TRBV9	TRBJ1-1	ASSVGPNTEAF
TRBV21-1	TRBJ2-5	ASSKAVGGAYRQETQY
TRBV2	TRBJ2-1	ASITGTSDYNEQF
TRBV2	TRBJ2-7	ASSEDSIYEQY
TRBV19	TRBJ2-1	ASSIVRSSYNEQF
TRBV6-5	TRBJ2-7	ASSWADTSYEQY
TRBV4-3	TRBJ2-7	ASSHGTYPRNEQY